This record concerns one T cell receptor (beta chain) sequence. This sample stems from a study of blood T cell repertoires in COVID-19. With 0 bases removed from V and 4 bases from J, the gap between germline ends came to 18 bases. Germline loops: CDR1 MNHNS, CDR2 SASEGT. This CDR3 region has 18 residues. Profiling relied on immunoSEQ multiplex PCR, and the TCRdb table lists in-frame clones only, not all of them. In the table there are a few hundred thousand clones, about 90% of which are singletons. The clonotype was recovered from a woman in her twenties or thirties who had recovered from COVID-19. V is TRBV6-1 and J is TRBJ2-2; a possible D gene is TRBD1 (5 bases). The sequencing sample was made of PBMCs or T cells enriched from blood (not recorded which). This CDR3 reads CASSEAGFLGHSTGELFF. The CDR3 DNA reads TGTGCCAGCAGTGAAGCTGGGTTCTTAGGACACAGCACCGGGGAGCTGTTTTTT.